This TCR beta chain was identified in a study of T cell changes during pregnancy in multiple sclerosis. TCRdb's table, derived via immunoSEQ multiplex PCR, lists solely in-frame clones and lacks some. Among fewer than 35,000 clones listed, less than 95% were seen once. The CDR3 covers 15 residues. After removal of 3 bases from V and 7 bases from J, the junction contained 9 bases not matched to a gene. Germline CDR1 reads KGHSH; CDR2 reads LQKENI. The receptor's source is a female donor with multiple sclerosis, enrolled in a pregnancy study. The chain links TRBV18 to TRBJ2-1, with 7 nucleotides matching TRBD2. The starting material was CD8+ T cells from peripheral blood mononuclear cells, obtained in the second trimester of pregnancy. The CDR3 loop is CASSPMREGRNEQFF. The CDR3 coding sequence is TGTGCCAGCTCACCTATGAGGGAGGGCCGAAATGAGCAGTTCTTC. Based on the CDR3 plus reference TRBV18 and TRBJ2-1, the full variable domain is NAGVMQNPRHLVRRRGQEARLRCSPMKGHSHVYWYRQLPEEGLKFMVYLQKENIIDESGMPKERFSAEFPKEGPSILRIQQVVRGDSAAYFCASSPMREGRNEQFFGPGTRLTVL.